Each of the 30 T cell receptor beta chains below was sequenced from the same sample in a study of regulatory T cells in long-lasting Graves disease. Relying on iRepertoire HTBI primers and Arm-PCR of CDR3 regions, the team built TCR beta libraries. TCRdb reprocessed the multiplex PCR reads via MiXCR and lists one record per CDR3 protein. The sample contains 500,000 or so distinct CDR3 sequences, less than 15% of which appear only once. The time point is: newly diagnosed GD, antithyroid drugs for less than 3 months. RNA isolated from PBMCs was used to make the TCR library. The same data also went into a second study, on T cells in Graves' hyperthyroidism and ophthalmopathy.

The sequencing used peripheral blood mononuclear cells (PBMCs), collected at new diagnosis, from a patient treated with antithyroid drugs. Receptors originate from a woman between 45 and 65 years old with Graves disease.

In its sample, this clonotype was seen a few times. J is TRBJ2-3 and V is TRBV5-1; 7 bases fit TRBD1. The CDR3 runs to 15 residues. Germline V gene sequence: CDR1 SGHRS, CDR2 YFSETQ. Trimming removed 4 bases from V and 4 bases from J; junction bases left unmatched: 9. As DNA, the CDR3 is TGCGCCAGCAGCACCTACGACAGGGTGCCAGATACGCAGTATTTT. Its protein product is CASSTYDRVPDTQYF.

This clonotype was seen at least ten times. V and J are TRBV7-3 and TRBJ2-1, with 8 bases aligning to TRBD2. CDR1 is SGHTA, CDR2 FQGTGA, per germline. This CDR3 region has 16 residues. Germline trimming cut 5 bases from V and 4 bases from J; bases unmatched to any gene: 10. The CDR3 loop reads CASSPTSGGSYNEQFF. In nucleotides, the CDR3 is TGTGCCAGCAGCCCCACTAGCGGAGGGTCTTACAATGAGCAGTTCTTC.

This clonotype was picked up many times. This chain connects TRBV20-1 to TRBJ1-1; D uncertain. Germline V CDR1 and CDR2: DFQATT, SNEGSKA (reference sequence). The CDR3 extends over 13 amino acids. V lost 3 bases and J lost 6, with 14 bases in between. DNA of the CDR3: TGCAGTGCTAGCGACACTATCAACTCTGAAGCTTTCTTT. Amino acids: CSASDTINSEAFF.

This chain connects TRBV28 to TRBJ1-3; a weak D match, TRBD1 (6 bases). CDR1 is MDHEN, CDR2 SYDVKM, per germline. Trimming removed 6 bases from V and 2 bases from J, with 11 bases in between. This CDR3 region has 14 residues. The CDR3 region has the DNA TGTGCCAGCAGGGAAGGGGGTGCTGGAAACACCATATATTTT. Its protein is CASREGGAGNTIYF.

The table lists this clonotype with many counts. The chain carries TRBV27 and TRBJ2-2; 11 nucleotides agree with TRBD1. CDR3 length: 15 amino acids. From germline, CDR1 is MNHEY and CDR2 SMNVEV (reference sequence). V dropped 5 bases and J dropped 6; count of bases not matched to a gene: 5. Written as DNA, the CDR3 is TGTGCCAGCAGTCCGGGACAGGGGGTTCCCGGGGAGCTGTTTTTT. Protein product: CASSPGQGVPGELFF.

This clonotype was found many times. The J gene is TRBJ2-5, the V gene TRBV12-3 or TRBV12-4; 9 bases align to TRBD2. The CDR3 spans 15 residues. Trimming removed 6 bases from V and 4 bases from J; junction bases left unmatched: 9. The CDR3: CASSQPSGIGETQYF. CDR3 nucleotide sequence: TGTGCCAGCAGCCAACCTAGCGGGATAGGAGAGACCCAGTACTTC.

There are many counts of this clonotype. This chain joins TRBV27 and TRBJ2-1; 7 bases agree with TRBD2. V lost 2 bases and J lost 0; bases outside the gene matches: 4. The germline V gene encodes CDR1 MNHEY and CDR2 SMNVEV (reference sequence). The CDR3 is 16 residues long. CDR3 DNA sequence: TGTGCCAGCAGTTTAATCGGCGGGAGCTCCTACAATGAGCAGTTCTTC. Amino acids: CASSLIGGSSYNEQFF.

Ten or more counts support this clonotype. CDR3 sequence: CASSSSSVRSTDTQYF. Here the CDR3 DNA reads TGTGCCAGCAGTTCGTCTAGCGTCAGGAGCACAGATACGCAGTATTTT. J is TRBJ2-3 and V is TRBV27; weak D call: TRBD2 (6 bases). This CDR3 spans 16 amino acids. V was trimmed by 4 bases and J by 0 bases, leaving 14 bases between them. Germline values: CDR1 MNHEY, CDR2 SMNVEV (reference sequence).

This clonotype was seen a handful of times. The V gene is TRBV3-1, the J gene TRBJ2-7; 7 positions match TRBD1. Germline V gene sequence: CDR1 LGHDT, CDR2 YNNKEL (reference sequence). The V and J ends lost 1 base and 3 bases, in that order; junction bases with no gene match: 6. The CDR3 consists of 15 residues. The CDR3 spells CASSQGQGGYYEQYF. The CDR3 nucleotides read TGTGCCAGCAGCCAAGGACAGGGCGGCTACTACGAGCAGTACTTC.

This clonotype was counted many times. This chain connects TRBV7-2 to TRBJ2-5, with 7 bases aligning to TRBD2. V lost 4 bases, J lost 5 bases, and 10 bases stayed unmatched. CDR3 length: 15 amino acids. Germline CDR1 reads SGHTA; CDR2 reads FQGNSA. CDR3 coding DNA: TGTGCCAGCAGCTCGATAGCGGGCCCGGGGGAGACCCAGTACTTC. This sequence encodes CASSSIAGPGETQYF.

In this sample, this clonotype turned up many times. The J gene is TRBJ2-3, the V gene TRBV9; TRBD2 matches 9 bases. Germline V gives CDR1 SGDLS, CDR2 YYNGEE. V trimming: 4 bases; J trimming: 0 bases; junction bases outside the gene matches: 9. The CDR3 is 17 residues long. The CDR3 nucleotides are TGTGCCAGCAGCACTAGGGGTCTAGCGGGAAGCACAGATACGCAGTATTTT. Its protein product is CASSTRGLAGSTDTQYF.

This clonotype was found many times. The V and J genes are TRBV20-1 and TRBJ1-2, with 12 positions matching TRBD1. CDR1 and CDR2 (germline): DFQATT, SNEGSKA (reference sequence). The CDR3 has 14 amino acids. V shed 1 base and J 7 bases; nucleotides not matched to a gene: 4. CDR3 residues: CSARGGDRGLGYTF. As DNA, the CDR3 is TGCAGTGCTAGAGGGGGGGACAGGGGGCTTGGCTACACCTTC.

V gene TRBV27 combines with J gene TRBJ2-7, with TRBD1 matching 9 bases. V shed 6 bases, J shed 3 bases, and the junction held 12 bases outside the gene matches. This CDR3 is 16 amino acids long. Germline V lookup: CDR1 MNHEY, CDR2 SMNVEV (reference sequence). The CDR3 DNA follows: TGTGCCAGCAGCTCGACCGGGACAGGGTCAATCTACGAGCAGTACTTC. Encoded protein: CASSSTGTGSIYEQYF.

Regarding this clonotype: A much larger clone differs from this one at a single base, so this may be a read error. The CDR3 DNA reads TGTGCCAGCAGCTTAAGGCAGGGGTCTGTCTCCTACGAGCACTACTTC. Its translation: CASSLRQGSVSYEHYF. The J gene is TRBJ2-7, the V gene TRBV7-9; a possible D gene is TRBD1 (6 bases). Germline CDR1 reads SEHNR; CDR2 reads FQNEAQ (reference sequence). The CDR3 contains 16 residues. The whole variable domain, filled in from reference TRBV7-9 and TRBJ2-7, reads DTGVSQNPRHKITKRGQNVTFRCDPISEHNRLYWYRQTLGQGPEFLTYFQNEAQLEKSRLLSDRFSAERPKGSFSTLEIQRTEQGDSAMYLCASSLRQGSVSYEHYFGPGTRLTVT.

This clonotype was seen a few times. J is TRBJ2-7 and V is TRBV12-3 or TRBV12-4, with D possibly TRBD1 on 5 matching bases. V shed 7 bases and J shed 0 bases, with 13 bases lying between them. The CDR3 contains 14 residues. The CDR3 bases are TGTGCCAGCACCCTTGACAGTAGCTCCTACGAGCAGTACTTC. This codes for CASTLDSSSYEQYF.

This CDR3 is CSVEDKSQGAEAFF. CDR3 coding DNA: TGCAGCGTTGAAGATAAGAGCCAGGGCGCTGAAGCTTTCTTT. The chain couples TRBV29-1 to TRBJ1-1; TRBD1 is a possible D gene (5 bases). Trimming pared 0 bases from V and 6 bases from J, leaving 14 bases between. The CDR3 has 14 amino acids. Germline V gives CDR1 SQVTM, CDR2 ANQGSEA. Supplemented by reference TRBV29-1 and TRBJ1-1, the full variable domain reads SAVISQKPSRDICQRGTSLTIQCQVDSQVTMMFWYRQQPGQSLTLIATANQGSEATYESGFVIDKFPISRPNLTFSTLTVSNMSPEDSSIYLCSVEDKSQGAEAFFGQGTRLTVV.

The chain employs TRBV30 and TRBJ1-2; tentative D call: TRBD1 (6 bases). The V gene lost 0 bases and the J gene lost 7 bases, with 12 bases spanning the gap. Germline V gene sequence: CDR1 GTSNPN, CDR2 SVGIG (reference sequence). This CDR3 comprises 13 residues. Here the CDR3 reads CAWSVYEGGGYTF. In nucleotides, the CDR3 is TGTGCCTGGAGTGTTTATGAAGGGGGTGGCTACACCTTC. The entire variable domain, with the rest obtained from reference TRBV30 and TRBJ1-2, is as follows: SQTIHQWPATLVQPVGSPLSLECTVEGTSNPNLYWYRQAAGRGLQLLFYSVGIGQISSEVPQNLSASRPQDRQFILSSKKLLLSDSGFYLCAWSVYEGGGYTFGSGTRLTVV.

Remarks on this clonotype: This may come from a read error, since a much larger clone is one base off. The V gene is TRBV30, the J gene TRBJ1-1, with a weak D call TRBD1 (5 bases). Germline V lookup: CDR1 GTSNPN, CDR2 SVGIG (reference sequence). There are 12 residues in the CDR3. V lost 0 bases, J lost 7 bases, and 9 bases lay in between. CDR3 in DNA: TGTGCCTGGAGTGTACTGGGGGTTGAAGCTTTCTTT. Encoded protein: CAWSVLGVEAFF.

This clonotype showed up many times. Here the CDR3 DNA reads TGCGCCAGCAGCTTGGAACGGGGTTGGGAGCAGTACTTC. As protein: CASSLERGWEQYF. The genes are TRBV5-1 and TRBJ2-7; D may be TRBD2 (5 bases). The CDR3 runs to 13 residues. Trimming took 0 bases from V and 7 from J, leaving 11 bases between them. Germline V gene sequence: CDR1 SGHRS, CDR2 YFSETQ.

The chain is built from TRBV10-2 and TRBJ1-1; possible D gene TRBD1, 5 bases. Between the trimmed V and J ends, which lost 5 bases and 4 bases, there was a span of 11 bases. This CDR3 has 13 residues. Germline CDR1 reads WSHSY; CDR2 reads SAAADI. CDR3 region: CASSQQAGTEAFF. CDR3 DNA sequence: TGCGCCAGCAGTCAACAGGCTGGCACTGAAGCTTTCTTT.

This clonotype was observed many times. The DNA of the CDR3 is TGTGCCAGCAGTCTAGCGAACTCCTACAATGAGCAGTTCTTC. Translation: CASSLANSYNEQFF. The genes are TRBV27 and TRBJ2-1; weak D call: TRBD2 (6 bases). The V end lost 5 bases, the J end lost 0 bases, and 8 bases lay between the germline ends. From germline, CDR1 is MNHEY and CDR2 SMNVEV (reference sequence). This CDR3 region has 14 residues.

This clonotype has a count of ten or more. The chain carries TRBV11-2 and TRBJ2-7; 7 bases agree with TRBD1. The trim removed 5 bases at V and 0 bases at J, leaving 7 bases unmatched. CDR1 SGHAT and CDR2 FQNNGV come from the germline V gene. The CDR3 has 15 residues. The CDR3 DNA reads as TGTGCCAGCAGCCCGACAGGGACGCTCTCCTACGAGCAGTACTTC. Encoded protein: CASSPTGTLSYEQYF.

The chain has TRBV18 and TRBJ2-7; perhaps D is TRBD1 or TRBD2 (5 bases each). This CDR3 contains 12 residues. Per the germline V gene, CDR1 is KGHSH and CDR2 is LQKENI. Trimming stripped 4 bases from V and 3 bases from J, with 7 bases between. The CDR3 here is CASSRDDYEQYF. CDR3 nucleotides: TGTGCCAGCTCACGGGACGACTACGAGCAGTACTTC.

This clonotype occurred many times. The chain is built from TRBV5-1 and TRBJ2-1; 7 bases line up with TRBD2. CDR1 is SGHRS and CDR2 is YFSETQ in the germline V gene. This CDR3 has 15 residues. J lost 4 bases, V lost 4 bases, and 8 bases had no gene match. The CDR3 sequence: CASSPLADPYNEQFF. CDR3 in DNA: TGCGCCAGCAGCCCCCTAGCGGACCCTTACAATGAGCAGTTCTTC.

This clonotype appeared many times. V is TRBV28 and J is TRBJ2-2; D perhaps matches TRBD2 (6 bases). The germline V gene encodes CDR1 MDHEN and CDR2 SYDVKM. The V end was cut by 6 bases, the J end by 4 bases, with 9 bases between. This CDR3 region has 13 residues. CDR3 region: CASSGTATGELFF. The CDR3 nucleotides read TGTGCCAGCAGCGGGACTGCCACCGGGGAGCTGTTTTTT. Looking up the rest from reference TRBV28 and TRBJ2-2 gives the full variable domain: DVKVTQSSRYLVKRTGEKVFLECVQDMDHENMFWYRQDPGLGLRLIYFSYDVKMKEKGDIPEGYSVSREKKERFSLILESASTNQTSMYLCASSGTATGELFFGEGSRLTVL.

The table lists this clonotype with a few counts. This could be a read error, since a much larger clone is one nucleotide away. The conserved phenylalanine or tryptophan is not found at the CDR3 terminus, so this likely reflects a read error. The chain recombines TRBV11-2 with TRBJ1-2; possible D gene TRBD1, 5 bases. The CDR3 sequence is 15 residues long. Germline assignment: CDR1 SGHAT and CDR2 FQNNGV. V was clipped by 3 bases and J by 2 bases, with 13 bases between them. CDR3 coding DNA: TGTGCCAGCAGCTTGGGGGTTTTCTCAAACTATGGCTACACCTGC. Translation: CASSLGVFSNYGYTC.

The V call is TRBV29-1, the J call TRBJ2-2; D possibly corresponds to TRBD1 (5 bases). CDR1 is SQVTM, CDR2 ANQGSEA, per germline. The V gene lost 4 bases and the J gene lost 3 bases, with 6 bases spanning the gap. The CDR3 contains 12 residues. The CDR3 loop reads CSVAGHTGELFF. In DNA form, the CDR3 reads TGCAGCGTTGCAGGGCACACCGGGGAGCTGTTTTTT.

This clonotype was recorded many times. This chain joins TRBV3-1 and TRBJ2-1; TRBD2 agrees at 11 bases. The length of the CDR3 is 13 residues. Trimming cost V 1 base and J 14 bases; bases outside gene matches: 4. Germline loops: CDR1 LGHDT, CDR2 YNNKEL (reference sequence). The CDR3 DNA is TGTGCCAGCAGCCAAGGGGGTAGCGGGAGGGAGTTCTTC. Protein sequence: CASSQGGSGREFF.

This chain uses TRBV12-3 or TRBV12-4 with TRBJ1-1; 11 bases map to TRBD1. CDR3 length: 18 residues. The trim removed 2 bases at V and 0 bases at J, leaving 8 bases unmatched. The CDR3 coding sequence is TGTGCCAGCAGTTTAAGGAGGACAGGGGGCTTTATGAACACTGAAGCTTTCTTT. This sequence encodes CASSLRRTGGFMNTEAFF.

This clonotype was counted many times. The chain is built from TRBV2 and TRBJ1-5, with unresolved D. CDR1 is SNHLY, CDR2 FYNNEI, per germline. V dropped 4 bases and J dropped 4 bases, with 11 bases sitting between them. The CDR3 has 14 residues. CDR3 DNA: TGTGCCAGCAGTGGCGCCACCGGGAATCAGCCCCAGCATTTT. This encodes CASSGATGNQPQHF.